This TCR beta chain came from a study of cytomegalovirus exposure and HLA in healthy donors. Study-wide results and limits: Productive status was seen about 90% or about 30% of the time for most TCR beta V segments in an earlier analysis. Excluded were some V segments that proved indistinguishable, including TRBV6-2 and TRBV6-3.

The V gene lost 4 bases and the J gene lost 3 bases, with 14 bases spanning the gap. The germline V gene encodes CDR1 SGDLS and CDR2 YYNGEE. The CDR3 length is 15 residues. It was with 60 Vbeta and 13 Jbeta primers that the PCR ran. TCRdb's table, derived via immunoSEQ multiplex PCR, lists solely in-frame clones and lacks some. Here the sample spans about 120,000 clones, roughly 73% being singletons. On this clone itself: Its antigen is unidentified.

This receptor was taken from a woman in her 30s in good health and CMV-seronegative. What was sequenced was PBMCs. This rearrangement joins TRBV9 to TRBJ2-4, with D perhaps matching TRBD2 (6 bases). Here the CDR3 DNA reads TGTGCCAGCAGCCTAGACCAGGGAGGCAAAAACATTCAGTACTTC. Amino acids: CASSLDQGGKNIQYF.